This TCR beta chain was identified in a study of OX40 agonist ivuxolimab in advanced cancers. Study background: The patients received ivuxolimab by intravenous route every 2 weeks at 0.01 to 10 mg/kg. Patients were 82.7% male with ages roughly 20 to 80, mean roughly 64. General study results and limits: Clones of CD4+ and CD8+ blood T cells grew by week 6 at doses of 0.1 to 3.0 mg/kg.

V was shortened by 5 bases and J by 1 base, with 11 bases between the two germline ends. Germline lookup yields CDR1 MNHEY and CDR2 SVGAGI. The length of the CDR3 is 14 residues. Turning to this clone: Its antigen is undetermined.

TCRdb keeps only in-frame clones here, not all; method: immunoSEQ multiplex PCR. This table holds around 94,000 clones, about 93% found once. The clonotype originates from an adult with an advanced solid tumor such as melanoma, head and neck, liver or kidney cancer. The sequences come from CD4+ or CD8+ T cells sorted from blood, collected in a trial of the OX40 agonist ivuxolimab. The chain carries TRBV6-5 and TRBJ1-1, with a tentative D call TRBD1 (5 bases). Here the CDR3 reads CASSRRGPNTEAFF. For the CDR3, the DNA is TGTGCCAGCAGTAGGCGGGGACCGAACACTGAAGCTTTCTTT.